The clone carrying this T cell receptor (beta chain) came up a few times. Its antigen remains unidentified. The data originate from a study of Tregs in tolerant kidney transplant recipients. Overall study context: Sorting of CD4+CD25+CD127- cells followed approximately 3-day belatacept mixed lymphocyte reactions, sometimes with roughly 5-day graft donor restimulation. Recipient cells were told from donor cells by antibody staining.

Only in-frame clones appear in the TCRdb table, and some are missing; sequencing was by immunoSEQ multiplex PCR. Of approximately 45,000 clones listed, around 95% are singletons. This CDR3 has 14 residues. Between the trimmed V and J ends, which lost 4 bases and 3 bases, there was a span of 13 bases. Germline CDR1 is SGHRS and CDR2 is YFSETQ. Whole-study results and caveats: Tregs expanded with activated donor B cells seemed most donor-specific.

This receptor was taken from a human donor in good health. The rearrangement uses TRBV5-1 and TRBJ1-1, with D possibly TRBD1 on 6 matching bases. The specimen was Tregs from blood cultured with allogeneic cells. CDR3 residues: CASSTKGGDTEAFF. CDR3 nucleotide sequence: TGCGCCAGCAGCACCAAGGGGGGAGACACTGAAGCTTTCTTT.